This record looks at one T cell receptor beta chain sequence and its context. Its target is not known. For the second PCR, which ran for 7 to 11 cycles, a sample-barcoded 5' primer and a J-beta primer mix were used. TCRdb reprocessed the 5' RACE reads with MiXCR, giving one entry per CDR3 protein. The table shows 450,000 to 650,000 distinct CDR3 sequences, with around 24% occurring only once. This record comes from a study of blood T cells in healthy people across ages. Study-level results: Comparison with aged donors showed that long-lived donors had more naive CD4+ cells and higher diversity.

Germline CDR1 MGHRA, CDR2 YSYEKL. With 3 bases removed from V and 4 bases from J, the gap between germline ends came to 15 bases. The CDR3 runs 15 residues. The data were also submitted as part of a second study, on T cells of mothers and their children.

This TCR was recovered from a boy aged 5-17 years in good health. This sequence joins TRBV4-1 and TRBJ1-1; D possibly corresponds to TRBD1 (5 bases). The sequencing input was blood. DNA for the CDR3: TGCGCCAGCAGCCACTACAGACCGGGGGGCACTGAAGCTTTCTTT. This gives the protein CASSHYRPGGTEAFF.